These 23 T cell receptor beta chains share one sample of origin, sequenced in a study of cytomegalovirus exposure and HLA in healthy donors. A multiplex PCR was run with 60 Vbeta primers and 13 Jbeta primers. Only in-frame clones appear in the TCRdb table, and some are missing; sequencing was by immunoSEQ multiplex PCR. The sample contains about 200,000 clones, 75% to 85% of which appear only once. Sequencing input: PBMCs. Receptor source: a male donor in good health and CMV-seropositive.

As regards this clone: Other DNA sequences in this specimen translate into the identical CDR3. The gene calls are TRBV7-2 and TRBJ2-1; TRBD2 matches at 11 bases. Germline CDR1 and CDR2: SGHTA and FQGNSA. J gave up 7 bases and V 2 bases, and 4 bases lay outside the gene matches. The CDR3 length is 15 residues. The CDR3 is CASSLQGLAANEQFF. The DNA of the CDR3 is TGTGCCAGCAGCTTACAGGGACTAGCGGCGAATGAGCAGTTCTTC.

The chain combines TRBV6-5 with TRBJ2-2; D unresolved. Trimming stripped 8 bases from V and 3 bases from J, with 7 bases between. This CDR3 has 12 amino acids. Germline CDR1 MNHEY, CDR2 SVGAGI. CDR3 residues: CASRTDTGELFF. CDR3 bases: TGTGCCAGCCGAACGGACACCGGGGAGCTGTTTTTT.

This rearrangement joins TRBV7-2 to TRBJ2-7, with 9 nucleotides matching TRBD1. The V segment lost 1 base and the J segment 5 bases; nucleotides outside the gene matches: 9. This CDR3 has 16 residues. Germline V gene data show CDR1 as SGHTA and CDR2 as FQGNSA. CDR3 protein: CASSLVPGQGLNEQYF. The CDR3 region has the DNA TGTGCCAGCAGCTTAGTACCGGGACAGGGTTTAAACGAGCAGTACTTC.

This clone was recorded once. V usage is TRBV4-3 and J usage is TRBJ2-1; D unclear. Germline V gene data show CDR1 as LGHNA and CDR2 as YSLEER. Trimming pared 1 base from V and 0 bases from J, leaving 13 bases between. The CDR3 extends over 17 amino acids. The CDR3 spells CASSQASAPNSYNEQFF. The DNA of the CDR3 is TGCGCCAGCAGCCAAGCAAGCGCACCGAACTCCTACAATGAGCAGTTCTTC.

The J gene is TRBJ2-7, the V gene TRBV29-1; the match to TRBD1 covers 10 bases. Germline trimming cut 2 bases from V and 9 bases from J; bases unmatched to any gene: 10. Germline V gene lookup returns CDR1 SQVTM and CDR2 ANQGSEA. The length of the CDR3 is 14 residues. The CDR3 region has the DNA TGCAGCGTTGAATCTCCGGACAGGGGGTTGGGGCAGTACTTC. Translated: CSVESPDRGLGQYF.

CDR3 sequence: CASSLTGGGSETQYF. The CDR3 DNA follows: TGTGCCAGCAGTTTGACAGGGGGCGGATCGGAGACCCAGTACTTC. The V and J genes are TRBV28 and TRBJ2-5; 10 nucleotides agree with TRBD1. V shed 3 bases, J shed 5 bases, and the junction held 6 bases outside the gene matches. The germline gives CDR1 MDHEN, CDR2 SYDVKM. CDR3 length: 15 amino acids.

V usage is TRBV7-2 and J usage is TRBJ1-6, with D possibly matching TRBD1 (6 bases). With 6 bases removed from V and 10 bases from J, the gap between germline ends came to 16 bases. The germline CDR1 and CDR2 sequences are SGHTA and FQGNSA. The CDR3 contains 14 residues. The CDR3 bases are TGTGCCAGCAGACGCACACAGGGTAACTCACCCCTCCACTTT. It specifies CASRRTQGNSPLHF.

This sequence joins TRBV7-2 and TRBJ2-3, with a weak D call TRBD2 (5 bases). The germline V and J ends were trimmed by 5 bases and 1 base, with 10 bases remaining between them. Per the germline V gene, CDR1 is SGHTA and CDR2 is FQGNSA. The CDR3 extends over 14 amino acids. CDR3 protein: CASSPYSGTDTQYF. The DNA of the CDR3 is TGTGCCAGCAGCCCATATAGCGGCACAGATACGCAGTATTTT.

The J gene is TRBJ1-5, the V gene TRBV19; D unresolved. The CDR3 runs to 13 residues. V was cut by 5 bases and J by 4 bases, with 9 bases left in between. The germline V gene has CDR1 LNHDA and CDR2 SQIVND (reference sequence). The CDR3 spells CASSLTANQPQHF. The CDR3, as DNA: TGTGCCAGTAGTCTTACAGCAAATCAGCCCCAGCATTTT.

This clone was counted between two and nine times. One end of the junction does not line up with germline, which may come from a read error. The rearrangement joins TRBV11-2 to TRBJ1-5, with 8 bases aligning to TRBD1. The CDR3 sequence is 14 residues long. Per the germline V gene, CDR1 is SGHAT and CDR2 is FQNNGV. CDR3 nucleotides: TGTGCCAGCAGCTTGGGGACAGGCAAGCAGCCCCAGCATTTT. Encoded protein: CASSLGTGKQPQHF.

The chain recombines TRBV9 with TRBJ1-1, with 7 bases aligning to TRBD1. Trimming cost V 9 bases and J 3 bases; bases outside gene matches: 8. The germline CDR1 and CDR2 sequences are SGDLS and YYNGEE. CDR3 size: 13 residues. CDR3 sequence: CATGGGIDTEAFF. The CDR3 coding sequence is TGTGCCACCGGAGGGGGCATAGACACTGAAGCTTTCTTT.

CDR3 loop: CASSLVLGAGETQYF. CDR3 sequence (DNA): TGTGCCAGCAGCTTGGTACTGGGAGCGGGAGAGACCCAGTACTTC. The chain employs TRBV5-4 and TRBJ2-5, with TRBD2 as a possible D gene (6 bases). V shed 0 bases and J shed 4 bases, with 13 bases lying between them. The CDR3 loop spans 15 amino acids. The germline V gene has CDR1 SGHNT and CDR2 YYREEE (reference sequence).

The chain has TRBV19 and TRBJ1-5; D remains unclear. Germline loops: CDR1 LNHDA, CDR2 SQIVND (reference sequence). This CDR3 comprises 14 residues. V was shortened by 8 bases and J by 0 bases, with 11 bases between the two germline ends. CDR3 bases: TGTGCCAGTTCCGGGAGCTATAGCAATCAGCCCCAGCATTTT. This encodes CASSGSYSNQPQHF.

The V and J genes are TRBV4-1 and TRBJ1-3; unclear D gene. The CDR3 is 15 amino acids. Germline V gene lookup returns CDR1 MGHRA and CDR2 YSYEKL. V lost 0 bases, J lost 1 base, and 7 bases lay in between. The CDR3, as DNA: TGCGCCAGCAGCCAAGATGGCCGTTCTGGAAACACCATATATTTT. Translated: CASSQDGRSGNTIYF.

CDR3 amino acids: CASSRGGHTEAFF. The CDR3 DNA follows: TGTGCCAGCAGTCGGGGGGGTCACACTGAAGCTTTCTTT. J is TRBJ1-1 and V is TRBV6-1; the D gene is possibly TRBD1 (5 bases). Germline V gene data show CDR1 as MNHNS and CDR2 as SASEGT. V lost 5 bases and J lost 3, with 10 bases in between. The CDR3 covers 13 residues.

V is TRBV7-2 and J is TRBJ2-5; 7 bases line up with TRBD1. The trim removed 5 bases at V and 4 bases at J, leaving 13 bases unmatched. The CDR3 sequence is 16 residues long. Germline V lookup: CDR1 SGHTA, CDR2 FQGNSA. The CDR3 bases are TGTGCCAGCAGCCCACTAAGAGGGACAGAGGGAGAGACCCAGTACTTC. Its translation: CASSPLRGTEGETQYF.

V usage is TRBV28 and J usage is TRBJ1-4, with D maybe TRBD1 (5 bases). The germline CDR1 and CDR2 sequences are MDHEN and SYDVKM. The CDR3 is 16 amino acids. The V and J ends lost 3 bases and 2 bases respectively, with 13 bases between them. The CDR3 bases are TGTGCCAGCAGTTTTTCCGGGGGTCCTACTAATGAAAAACTGTTTTTT. This encodes CASSFSGGPTNEKLFF.

This clone was detected only a few times. V gene TRBV5-6 combines with J gene TRBJ1-5; D perhaps matches TRBD1 (5 bases). The CDR3 totals 16 residues. The V end was cut by 0 bases, the J end by 8 bases, with 18 bases between. Germline CDR1 and CDR2: SGHDT and YYEEEE. DNA for the CDR3: TGTGCCAGCAGCTTGGCAGGCGGATCAGGGTGGAAGCCCCAGCATTTT. Its translation is CASSLAGGSGWKPQHF. Supplemented by reference TRBV5-6 and TRBJ1-5, the full variable domain reads DAGVTQSPTHLIKTRGQQVTLRCSPKSGHDTVSWYQQALGQGPQFIFQYYEEEERQRGNFPDRFSGHQFPNYSSELNVNALLLGDSALYLCASSLAGGSGWKPQHFGDGTRLSIL.

The J gene is TRBJ1-2, the V gene TRBV19, with 11 bases aligning to TRBD1. The V gene's germline CDR1 is LNHDA and CDR2 SQIVND (reference sequence). V lost 5 bases, J lost 4 bases, and 12 bases stayed unmatched. The CDR3 covers 17 residues. CDR3 coding DNA: TGTGCCAGTAGTCCCCGGGACAGGGGGGGTCGGGGCTATGGCTACACCTTC. Translated: CASSPRDRGGRGYGYTF.

The gene calls are TRBV28 and TRBJ2-3; D is unresolved. Germline loops: CDR1 MDHEN, CDR2 SYDVKM. The CDR3 is 13 residues long. The V gene lost 5 bases and the J gene lost 4 bases, with 10 bases spanning the gap. The CDR3 region is CASSPSLADTQYF. The CDR3 DNA is TGTGCCAGCAGTCCCTCCCTCGCAGATACGCAGTATTTT.

This clone has only one observation. The chain couples TRBV11-2 to TRBJ2-4; the match to TRBD1 covers 7 bases. Germline V gene lookup returns CDR1 SGHAT and CDR2 FQNNGV. The CDR3 is made up of 19 amino acids. J was trimmed by 6 bases and V by 0 bases; bases with no gene match: 17. The CDR3 nucleotides read TGTGCCAGCAGCTTAGATCCCGTGATAAGGGGGCCGGGGCCAAACATTCAGTACTTC. Its translation: CASSLDPVIRGPGPNIQYF.

The CDR3 protein is CASGNWETQYF. CDR3 DNA: TGTGCTAGTGGCAACTGGGAGACCCAGTACTTC. V and J are TRBV12-5 and TRBJ2-5; D not resolved. CDR3 length equals 11 residues. Trimming took off 6 bases at V and 5 bases at J, with 7 bases between the two ends. Germline CDR1 reads LGHNT; CDR2 reads FRNRAP.

This chain uses TRBV5-5 with TRBJ2-3; the match to TRBD1 covers 8 bases. The V gene's germline CDR1 is SGHKS and CDR2 YYEKEE (reference sequence). V gave up 1 base and J gave up 3 bases; unmatched junction bases: 4. The CDR3 contains 15 residues. CDR3 nucleotide sequence: TGTGCCAGCAGCTTGTCAGGGGGCCCGACAGATACGCAGTATTTT. Its translation: CASSLSGGPTDTQYF.